One and the same sample provided the 27 T cell receptor beta chains below, sequenced in a study of cytomegalovirus exposure and HLA in healthy donors. Assay used: immunoSEQ multiplex PCR; TCRdb lists only in-frame clones, some missing. The sample yields some 220,000 clones, approximately 90% seen once. The specimen was PBMCs. Receptors were obtained from a woman aged 18-30 years in good health and CMV-seronegative.

The CDR3 protein is CAISDRGNQPQHF. The CDR3 region has the DNA TGTGCCATCAGTGACAGGGGCAATCAGCCCCAGCATTTT. The chain couples TRBV10-3 to TRBJ1-5, with a weak D call TRBD1 (5 bases). Germline assignment: CDR1 ENHRY and CDR2 SYGVKD. The V end lost 3 bases, the J end lost 2 bases, and 5 bases lay between the germline ends. This CDR3 is built from 13 residues.

This sequence joins TRBV5-1 and TRBJ2-5, with 8 bases lining up with TRBD1. This CDR3 has 14 residues. Germline CDR1 and CDR2: SGHRS and YFSETQ. J gave up 2 bases and V 5 bases, and 5 bases lay outside the gene matches. The CDR3 nucleotides are TGCGCCAGCAGTTTTGACAGGGGACAAGAGACCCAGTACTTC. Protein sequence: CASSFDRGQETQYF.

This clone was seen only once. The CDR3 region has the DNA TGTGCCAGCAGCTACGGGACAGTCCAAGATACGCAGTATTTT. Its protein is CASSYGTVQDTQYF. J is TRBJ2-3 and V is TRBV5-6, with TRBD1 identical over 7 bases. This CDR3 spans 14 amino acids. Trimming cost V 3 bases and J 5 bases; bases outside gene matches: 6. In germline, CDR1 is SGHDT, CDR2 YYEEEE.

This chain links TRBV5-1 with TRBJ1-1, with D perhaps TRBD1 (5 bases). V was clipped by 0 bases and J by 8 bases, with 8 bases between them. CDR1 is SGHRS and CDR2 is YFSETQ in the germline V gene. CDR3 length: 12 residues. CDR3 DNA: TGCGCCAGCAGCTTGGTCCCAGGGGAAGCTTTCTTT. Amino acid sequence: CASSLVPGEAFF.

The genes are TRBV7-9 and TRBJ1-5; TRBD1 matches 10 bases. Germline V CDR1 and CDR2: SEHNR, FQNEAQ (reference sequence). The CDR3 contains 14 residues. J lost 6 bases, V lost 5 bases, and 4 bases had no gene match. CDR3 protein: CASSIGDRGQPQHF. Here the CDR3 DNA reads TGTGCCAGCAGCATAGGGGACAGGGGTCAGCCCCAGCATTTT.

The rearrangement uses TRBV5-1 and TRBJ2-1; 10 nucleotides agree with TRBD2. Germline V gives CDR1 SGHRS, CDR2 YFSETQ. This CDR3 region has 18 residues. V lost 4 bases to trimming and J lost 1 base; unmatched junction nucleotides: 11. DNA for the CDR3: TGCGCCAGCAGCACAAGACGAAGCGGGAGGGTTTCCTACAATGAGCAGTTCTTC. It translates to CASSTRRSGRVSYNEQFF.

The rearrangement links TRBV10-3 to TRBJ2-1, with 10 bases identical to TRBD2. The junction had 7 bases not matched to a gene; V was cut back by 7 bases and J by 7 bases. Germline-derived CDR1 and CDR2 are ENHRY and SYGVKD. This CDR3 contains 14 residues. In nucleotides, the CDR3 is TGTGCCATCATGGGGGCTAGCGGGAGAAATGAGCAGTTCTTC. It specifies CAIMGASGRNEQFF.

The rearrangement uses TRBV5-5 and TRBJ1-5; D possibly corresponds to TRBD1 (5 bases). With 3 bases removed from V and 4 bases from J, the gap between germline ends came to 11 bases. The CDR3 runs 14 residues. The germline gives CDR1 SGHKS, CDR2 YYEKEE (reference sequence). The DNA of the CDR3 is TGTGCCAGCAGCTCCTTCCAGGGAAATCAGCCCCAGCATTTT. Residues: CASSSFQGNQPQHF.

The genes are TRBV5-1 and TRBJ1-4; D not certain. The CDR3 has 11 amino acids. Germline CDR1 SGHRS, CDR2 YFSETQ. With 2 bases removed from V and 7 bases from J, the gap between germline ends came to 3 bases. The CDR3 region is CASSFREKLFF. The CDR3 bases are TGCGCCAGCAGCTTTCGTGAAAAACTGTTTTTT.

There are a few counts of this clone. Other DNA sequences from this sample encode an identical CDR3 as well. V is TRBV7-9 and J is TRBJ1-1; D is possibly TRBD1 (6 bases). Trimming left V 5 bases short and J 1 base short, with 11 bases between. The germline CDR1 and CDR2 sequences are SEHNR and FQNEAQ (reference sequence). The CDR3 extends over 14 amino acids. Written as DNA, the CDR3 is TGTGCCAGCAGCCCACAGGGTGGGAACACTGAAGCTTTCTTT. Translation gives CASSPQGGNTEAFF. Combining the CDR3 with reference TRBV7-9 and TRBJ1-1 gives the whole variable domain DTGVSQNPRHKITKRGQNVTFRCDPISEHNRLYWYRQTLGQGPEFLTYFQNEAQLEKSRLLSDRFSAERPKGSFSTLEIQRTEQGDSAMYLCASSPQGGNTEAFFGQGTRLTVV.

This sequence joins TRBV13 and TRBJ2-5, with a tentative D call TRBD1 (5 bases). Germline V gives CDR1 PRHDT, CDR2 FYEKMQ (reference sequence). The CDR3 has 13 amino acids. V lost 3 bases and J lost 2, with 7 bases in between. CDR3 sequence: CASSLGPQETQYF. The CDR3 DNA is TGTGCCAGCAGCTTGGGGCCTCAAGAGACCCAGTACTTC.

The V and J genes are TRBV5-4 and TRBJ2-1, with no clear D. V lost 0 bases to trimming and J lost 0 bases, with 4 bases between them. Looked up from germline, CDR1 is SGHNT and CDR2 is YYREEE (reference sequence). The CDR3 spans 14 residues. CDR3 sequence: CASSLASSYNEQFF. The CDR3, as DNA: TGTGCCAGCAGCTTGGCCAGCTCCTACAATGAGCAGTTCTTC.

V is TRBV5-1 and J is TRBJ1-3, with D perhaps TRBD1 (6 bases). The CDR3 is 17 amino acids. V was pared by 0 bases and J by 1 base, with 14 bases between. Germline V gene data show CDR1 as SGHRS and CDR2 as YFSETQ. The CDR3: CASSLVSQGLSGNTIYF. CDR3 DNA sequence: TGCGCCAGCAGCTTGGTCTCACAGGGACTATCTGGAAACACCATATATTTT.

This chain joins TRBV7-9 and TRBJ1-1; TRBD1 might be the D (6 bases). Deletions cut 6 bases from V and 4 bases from J, with 12 bases between. This CDR3 has 13 residues. Germline values: CDR1 SEHNR, CDR2 FQNEAQ (reference sequence). CDR3 loop: CASSYREGTEAFF. CDR3 DNA sequence: TGTGCCAGCAGTTACAGGGAGGGCACTGAAGCTTTCTTT.

The chain links TRBV21-1 to TRBJ2-7; TRBD2 is the table's D call, not checked against the DNA. TRBV21-1 is annotated as a pseudogene. The CDR3 is 14 amino acids. CDR3: CASSKRNEPYEQYF. CDR3 DNA: TGTGCCAGCAGCAAAAGAAACGAGCCCTACGAGCAGTACTTC.

The chain links TRBV19 to TRBJ1-5, with D possibly TRBD1 on 6 matching bases. This CDR3 is 16 amino acids long. Trimming cost V 5 bases and J 6 bases, with 20 bases left between them. CDR1 is LNHDA, CDR2 SQIVND, per germline (reference sequence). The CDR3 protein is CASSSPWGGASQPQHF. Here the CDR3 DNA reads TGTGCCAGTAGTTCGCCGTGGGGGGGGGCTTCTCAGCCCCAGCATTTT.

V gene TRBV7-9 combines with J gene TRBJ2-7, with 8 positions matching TRBD2. Unmatched junction bases numbered 9, after V lost 5 bases and J lost 3 bases. CDR3 length: 15 residues. The germline V gene encodes CDR1 SEHNR and CDR2 FQNEAQ (reference sequence). CDR3: CASSPLNRGGYEQYF. Written as DNA, the CDR3 is TGTGCCAGCAGCCCATTAAATCGGGGGGGCTACGAGCAGTACTTC.

CDR3 sequence (DNA): TGTGCCTGGAATTGGCAGACCTACAATGAGCAGTTCTTC. Its protein product is CAWNWQTYNEQFF. This chain connects TRBV30 to TRBJ2-1; D call uncertain. The CDR3 contains 13 residues. V was pared by 4 bases and J by 2 bases, with 9 bases between. The germline CDR1 and CDR2 sequences are GTSNPN and SVGIG (reference sequence).

The chain recombines TRBV10-3 with TRBJ1-4, with 9 bases identical to TRBD1. This CDR3 region has 16 residues. Germline CDR1 ENHRY, CDR2 SYGVKD. V shed 2 bases, J shed 6 bases, and the junction held 7 bases outside the gene matches. CDR3 amino acids: CAISERTGTGYEKLFF. The CDR3 DNA sequence: TGTGCCATCAGTGAGAGAACCGGGACAGGGTATGAAAAACTGTTTTTT.

The CDR3 DNA reads TGTGCCAGCAGTCGGTCGACTAGCGGGAAAGAGACCCAGTACTTC. Translated, it gives CASSRSTSGKETQYF. V usage is TRBV2 and J usage is TRBJ2-5; 11 bases match TRBD2. J gave up 3 bases and V 5 bases, and 5 bases lay outside the gene matches. This CDR3 comprises 15 residues. Germline-derived CDR1 and CDR2 are SNHLY and FYNNEI.

This clone was counted a single time. The rearrangement joins TRBV25-1 to TRBJ2-1; 9 bases are shared with TRBD2. CDR3 length: 16 residues. The V gene's germline CDR1 is MGHDK and CDR2 SYGVNS. The junction had 11 bases not matched to a gene; V was cut back by 5 bases and J by 6 bases. This chain's CDR3 is CASSRPPGTSFNEQFF. The CDR3 region has the DNA TGTGCCAGCAGTAGACCCCCCGGGACTAGCTTCAATGAGCAGTTCTTC.

V and J are TRBV9 and TRBJ2-5; D unclear. V shed 3 bases and J shed 0 bases, with 6 bases lying between them. The germline gives CDR1 SGDLS, CDR2 YYNGEE. CDR3 size: 13 residues. The chain's CDR3 is CASSGLDQETQYF. The CDR3 coding sequence is TGTGCCAGCAGCGGACTGGACCAAGAGACCCAGTACTTC.

The chain employs TRBV6-1 and TRBJ2-4, with D perhaps matching TRBD2 (6 bases). CDR3 length: 13 amino acids. V gave up 8 bases and J gave up 16 bases, with 24 bases separating them. Germline CDR1 reads MNHNS; CDR2 reads SASEGT. DNA of the CDR3: TGTGCCAGCGGGTCCCAAAGGGACTTTTCGGAATACTTC. Its protein is CASGSQRDFSEYF.

V usage is TRBV7-3 and J usage is TRBJ2-2; D remains unclear. Deletions cut 1 base from V and 6 bases from J, with 9 bases between. There are 14 residues in the CDR3. From germline, CDR1 is SGHTA and CDR2 FQGTGA. In DNA, the CDR3 is TGTGCCAGCAGCTTAAATTCTCTTCCCGGGGAGCTGTTTTTT. The encoded protein is CASSLNSLPGELFF.

The CDR3 DNA follows: TGTGCCAGCTCAAGACCGGGACAGGGGGAGCAGTACTTC. Protein sequence: CASSRPGQGEQYF. V and J are TRBV18 and TRBJ2-7; 10 bases are a match to TRBD1. The CDR3 runs 13 residues. The V segment lost 5 bases and the J segment 7 bases; nucleotides outside the gene matches: 5. Germline V lookup: CDR1 KGHSH, CDR2 LQKENI. Based on the CDR3 plus reference TRBV18 and TRBJ2-7, the full variable domain is NAGVMQNPRHLVRRRGQEARLRCSPMKGHSHVYWYRQLPEEGLKFMVYLQKENIIDESGMPKERFSAEFPKEGPSILRIQQVVRGDSAAYFCASSRPGQGEQYFGPGTRLTVT.

This clone was detected only once. The chain couples TRBV2 to TRBJ2-6; D not certain. In germline, CDR1 is SNHLY, CDR2 FYNNEI. V lost 3 bases, J lost 0 bases, and 9 bases lay in between. CDR3 size: 16 residues. CDR3 in DNA: TGTGCCAGCAGTGATCACACCATCTCTGGGGCCAACGTCCTGACTTTC. It translates to CASSDHTISGANVLTF.

This chain joins TRBV12-5 and TRBJ1-3; 7 nucleotides align to TRBD1. J was trimmed by 2 bases and V by 5 bases; bases with no gene match: 3. In germline, CDR1 is LGHNT, CDR2 FRNRAP. The CDR3 sequence is 14 residues long. Here the CDR3 reads CASGAGQPGNTIYF. In DNA, the CDR3 is TGTGCTAGTGGTGCGGGACAGCCTGGAAACACCATATATTTT.